The clone carrying this T cell receptor beta chain was observed a few times. Germline V gene data show CDR1 as DFQATT and CDR2 as SNEGSKA (reference sequence). The CDR3 covers 16 residues. The source of the sample is a study of T-cell reconstitution after alpha-beta-depleted transplantation in children. Preparation of the TCRbeta library used unique molecular identifiers. TCRdb re-called the PCR reads with MiXCR, one entry per CDR3 protein. The sample contains over 400,000 distinct CDR3 sequences, under 15% of which appear only once. This chain connects TRBV20-1 to TRBJ2-6, with TRBD1 matching over 7 bases. The sequences come from PBMCs from the stem cell graft donor, collected from the stem cell graft. The sequence derives from a human donor who donated a stem cell graft to a child with combined immunodeficiency. The CDR3 region is CSAPQWDSSGANVLTF. CDR3 DNA sequence: TGCAGCGCCCCCCAGTGGGACAGCTCTGGGGCCAACGTCCTGACTTTC.